The entry below describes one T cell receptor (beta chain). Its antigen remains unidentified. CDR1 SGHRS and CDR2 YFSETQ come from the germline V gene. V was cut by 3 bases and J by 10 bases, with 17 bases left in between. The CDR3 is made up of 14 amino acids. All patients were mismatch repair deficient, assessed by either PCR or immunohistochemistry. A few pembrolizumab responders had their TCRs sequenced. This record belongs to a study of PD-1 blockade in mismatch repair-deficient tumors. At the level of the study: Enrolled about 2012-2016, patients had progressing, pretreated mismatch repair-deficient cancers of about a dozen types.

The assay was immunoSEQ multiplex PCR, and TCRdb's table has in-frame clones only and misses some. The data show roughly 130,000 clones, with roughly 86% seen just once and 12% held by the top ten. Study results and limitations: Tumor-resident clones, often absent from pretreatment blood, expanded after pembrolizumab and then contracted.

Sequences were derived from peripheral blood, sampled just over 70 weeks after starting pembrolizumab. The origin of this receptor is an adult with mismatch repair-deficient cancer. V usage is TRBV5-1 and J usage is TRBJ2-1; D may correspond to TRBD1 or TRBD2 (5 bases each). The CDR3 DNA reads as TGCGCCAGCAGCTACACCGGGACCCAGGGAGAGCAGTTCTTC. It is translated as CASSYTGTQGEQFF.